These 32 T cell receptor beta chains were sequenced from one sample in a study of human T cells and chemical hapten exposure. Time point of the sample: patch test 2, 6 weeks after DPC sensitization. The sample's treatment: therapeutic diphenylcyclopropenone sensitization with weekly scalp DPC. Each CDR3 protein gets one entry after TCRdb re-called the RACE reads with MiXCR. In the table there are some 350,000 distinct CDR3 sequences, about 6% of which are singletons. The specimen comprised whole blood, sampled in connection with sensitization to the hapten diphenylcyclopropenone (DPC). Source of these receptors: a young woman with alopecia areata. Some clones in this sample may be carry-over from other donors' samples.

This clonotype was observed at least ten times. The chain combines TRBV7-3 with TRBJ2-5; D unresolved. The length of the CDR3 is 13 residues. Germline V gene data show CDR1 as SGHTA and CDR2 as FQGTGA. V was cut by 4 bases and J by 1 base, with 7 bases left in between. The CDR3 coding sequence is TGTGCCAGCAGCTACGGGCCCCAAGAGACCCAGTACTTC. Translating it yields CASSYGPQETQYF.

The chain has TRBV24-1 and TRBJ2-5; D might be TRBD2 (6 bases). This CDR3 is 14 amino acids long. Germline-derived CDR1 and CDR2 are KGHDR and SFDVKD. V was pared by 6 bases and J by 1 base, with 11 bases between. CDR3 loop: CATSPGDFQETQYF. The CDR3 DNA reads TGTGCCACCAGTCCCGGGGACTTCCAAGAGACCCAGTACTTC.

This clonotype was recorded at least ten times. The V and J genes are TRBV10-3 and TRBJ1-4, with TRBD1 as a possible D gene (5 bases). The CDR3 runs 15 residues. The V gene's germline CDR1 is ENHRY and CDR2 SYGVKD. Trimming took off 2 bases at V and 8 bases at J, with 15 bases between the two ends. CDR3 sequence: CAISEGDFKREKLFF. CDR3 coding DNA: TGTGCCATCAGTGAGGGGGACTTCAAGAGGGAAAAACTGTTTTTT.

The chain uses TRBV6-6 and TRBJ1-3; D unresolved. Germline loops: CDR1 MNHNY, CDR2 SVGAGI (reference sequence). CDR3 length equals 15 residues. Trimming left V 8 bases short and J 0 bases short, with 14 bases between. The CDR3 DNA sequence: TGTGCCAGCTCCATTTCGAGTCCCTCTGGAAACACCATATATTTT. Its protein product is CASSISSPSGNTIYF.

The chain has TRBV4-3 and TRBJ1-2, with D tentatively TRBD1 (6 bases). The V gene's germline CDR1 is LGHNA and CDR2 YSLEER. V lost 1 base to trimming and J lost 4 bases, with 13 bases between them. CDR3 length: 15 amino acids. For the CDR3, the DNA is TGCGCCAGCAGCCAAGGGATACAGGGTCCCTATGGCTACACCTTC. It specifies CASSQGIQGPYGYTF.

This clonotype has more than one count but fewer than ten. This chain uses TRBV3-1 with TRBJ2-4, with D possibly being TRBD1 or TRBD2 (5 bases each). The germline V gene encodes CDR1 LGHDT and CDR2 YNNKEL (reference sequence). The CDR3 length is 15 residues. The V and J ends lost 4 bases and 10 bases respectively, with 20 bases between them. CDR3 bases: TGTGCCAGCAGCCCCGGAAGGTTATCGGGGCTTATTCAGTACTTC. Translating gives CASSPGRLSGLIQYF.

This clonotype was counted only a few times. The chain carries TRBV7-3 and TRBJ2-5; D gene unclear. CDR3 size: 14 residues. Germline V lookup: CDR1 SGHTA, CDR2 FQGTGA. Trimming removed 0 bases at V and 7 bases at J, with 12 bases between. In nucleotides, the CDR3 is TGTGCCAGCAGCTTAACGGGCAGGAGTGGGACCCAGTACTTC. Amino acids: CASSLTGRSGTQYF. The entire variable domain, with the rest obtained from reference TRBV7-3 and TRBJ2-5, is as follows: GAGVSQTPSNKVTEKGKYVELRCDPISGHTALYWYRQSLGQGPEFLIYFQGTGAADDSGLPNDRFFAVRPEGSVSTLKIQRTERGDSAVYLCASSLTGRSGTQYFGPGTRLLVL.

This clonotype has a count of ten or more. The chain has TRBV4-2 and TRBJ1-1; TRBD1 matches at 7 bases. The CDR3 has 15 amino acids. CDR1 and CDR2 (germline): LGHNA, YNFKEQ. Unmatched junction bases numbered 6, after V lost 0 bases and J lost 5 bases. Here the CDR3 reads CASSQDWNRGTEAFF. In nucleotides, the CDR3 is TGTGCCAGCAGCCAAGATTGGAACAGGGGAACTGAAGCTTTCTTT.

This clonotype was detected ten times or more. The V call is TRBV5-1, the J call TRBJ2-5, with 7 bases fitting TRBD2. The V and J ends lost 5 bases and 5 bases, in that order; junction bases with no gene match: 6. Germline assignment: CDR1 SGHRS and CDR2 YFSETQ. This CDR3 region has 13 residues. Here the CDR3 DNA reads TGCGCCAGCAGTCCCAGCGGGATGGAGACCCAGTACTTC. It yields the protein CASSPSGMETQYF.

V is TRBV7-9 and J is TRBJ2-1, with 11 nucleotides matching TRBD2. J gave up 2 bases and V 4 bases, and 10 bases lay outside the gene matches. The CDR3 runs to 18 residues. Germline-derived CDR1 and CDR2 are SEHNR and FQNEAQ (reference sequence). CDR3 nucleotide sequence: TGTGCCAGCAGCTCGTCCAACCTAGCGGGGGGAACCTACAATGAGCAGTTCTTC. Translated, it gives CASSSSNLAGGTYNEQFF.

This clonotype was seen a few times. This sequence joins TRBV12-5 and TRBJ2-1, with unresolved D. The length of the CDR3 is 11 residues. Trimming removed 3 bases at V and 13 bases at J, with 10 bases between. Per germline, CDR1 LGHNT and CDR2 FRNRAP. DNA for the CDR3: TGTGCTAGTGGTTTAACCGGGCCACAGTTCTTC. Translated: CASGLTGPQFF.

This clonotype occurred a few times. V gene TRBV24-1 combines with J gene TRBJ2-6; no definite D call. There are 13 residues in the CDR3. Germline V gene sequence: CDR1 KGHDR, CDR2 SFDVKD. V lost 2 bases, J lost 6 bases, and 4 bases lay in between. CDR3 protein: CATSDSEANVLTF. CDR3 coding DNA: TGTGCCACCAGTGATTCCGAGGCCAACGTCCTGACTTTC.

The chain uses TRBV9 and TRBJ2-3; D is ambiguous. Germline CDR1 SGDLS, CDR2 YYNGEE. The CDR3 length is 14 residues. With 4 bases removed from V and 2 bases from J, the gap between germline ends came to 11 bases. CDR3 DNA: TGTGCCAGCAGCCCCTCAGACCTCACAGATACGCAGTATTTT. Its translation is CASSPSDLTDTQYF. Full variable domain (outside the CDR3, taken from reference TRBV9 and TRBJ2-3): DSGVTQTPKHLITATGQRVTLRCSPRSGDLSVYWYQQSLDQGLQFLIQYYNGEERAKGNILERFSAQQFPDLHSELNLSSLELGDSALYFCASSPSDLTDTQYFGPGTRLTVL.

This clonotype was seen ten or more times. The chain carries TRBV27 and TRBJ1-5; 9 bases are shared with TRBD1. This CDR3 has 13 amino acids. Germline values: CDR1 MNHEY, CDR2 SMNVEV (reference sequence). V gave up 7 bases and J gave up 7 bases; unmatched junction bases: 5. CDR3 residues: CASKGQGRQPQHF. CDR3 nucleotides: TGTGCCAGCAAGGGACAGGGCAGGCAGCCCCAGCATTTT.

This chain uses TRBV29-1 with TRBJ2-7; perhaps TRBD1 as D (5 bases). The CDR3 totals 14 residues. Trimming cost V 4 bases and J 3 bases, with 16 bases left between them. The germline CDR1 and CDR2 sequences are SQVTM and ANQGSEA. Here the CDR3 reads CSVVSFGADYEQYF. For the CDR3, the DNA is TGCAGCGTTGTTTCATTTGGGGCAGACTACGAGCAGTACTTC.

This clonotype has ten or more counts. The gene calls are TRBV6-2 or TRBV6-3 and TRBJ1-1; tentatively, D is TRBD1 (5 bases). The ends were cut back, 6 bases at V and 4 bases at J, with 12 bases in the middle. CDR1 is MNHEY and CDR2 is SVGEGT in the germline V gene. The CDR3 is made up of 13 amino acids. The CDR3 DNA reads as TGTGCCAGCAGCTTTACAGGTGTCACTGAAGCTTTCTTT. Protein sequence: CASSFTGVTEAFF.

In DNA, the CDR3 is TGCGCCAGCAGCCAACGCGATAGCAGGGGGCAGGATGAGCAGTTCTTC. Its translation is CASSQRDSRGQDEQFF. The gene calls are TRBV4-1 and TRBJ2-1; TRBD1 aligns across 8 bases. Germline V gene data show CDR1 as MGHRA and CDR2 as YSYEKL. This CDR3 is built from 16 residues. V lost 2 bases and J lost 8; bases outside the gene matches: 11.

The chain uses TRBV7-8 and TRBJ2-7; 7 nucleotides line up with TRBD1. Germline-derived CDR1 and CDR2 are SGHVS and FQNEAQ. The CDR3 covers 17 residues. V lost 5 bases, J lost 0 bases, and 13 bases stayed unmatched. CDR3 residues: CASSHVQGDLDSYEQYF. The CDR3, as DNA: TGTGCCAGCAGCCACGTCCAGGGGGACCTCGACTCCTACGAGCAGTACTTC.

This clonotype was recorded a few times. The CDR3 sequence is CASSFGQPSTDTQYF. CDR3 nucleotide sequence: TGTGCCAGCAGTTTTGGCCAGCCTAGCACAGATACGCAGTATTTT. The rearrangement links TRBV12-3 or TRBV12-4 to TRBJ2-3; D remains unclear. There are 15 residues in the CDR3. Deletions cut 3 bases from V and 0 bases from J, with 10 bases between.

This clonotype was recorded at least ten times. Written as DNA, the CDR3 is TGTGCCAGCAGCTTGCGGAGGGGTAAAGGCGGATTTAGCAATCAGCCCCAGCATTTT. It encodes CASSLRRGKGGFSNQPQHF. This chain links TRBV5-6 with TRBJ1-5; possible D gene TRBD1, 5 bases. The CDR3 runs 19 residues. CDR1 and CDR2 (germline): SGHDT, YYEEEE. V lost 1 base and J 0 bases, leaving 20 bases between the germline ends.

This clonotype was seen only a few times. The CDR3 DNA sequence: TGTGCCAGCAGCTCCGCCGGGCAGGGGGCGGCCGGGGAGCTGTTTTTT. Protein: CASSSAGQGAAGELFF. The chain combines TRBV27 with TRBJ2-2, with TRBD1 matching over 8 bases. Germline CDR1 reads MNHEY; CDR2 reads SMNVEV (reference sequence). With 6 bases clipped from V and 6 bases from J, the junction kept 12 bases outside the gene matches. The CDR3 length is 16 residues.

This clonotype was detected only a few times. The chain recombines TRBV10-3 with TRBJ1-1, with TRBD1 as a possible D gene (6 bases). Trimming pared 5 bases from V and 0 bases from J, leaving 10 bases between. The CDR3 extends over 14 amino acids. Germline V CDR1 and CDR2: ENHRY, SYGVKD. CDR3 region: CAISTGTLNTEAFF. CDR3 nucleotides: TGTGCCATCAGTACCGGGACACTGAACACTGAAGCTTTCTTT.

This clonotype was counted at least ten times. This chain connects TRBV11-2 to TRBJ1-1; D is undetermined. The ends were cut back, 4 bases at V and 3 bases at J, with 12 bases in the middle. Germline loops: CDR1 SGHAT, CDR2 FQNNGV. The CDR3 consists of 14 residues. The CDR3 loop reads CASSSPRGDTEAFF. For the CDR3, the DNA is TGTGCCAGCAGCTCCCCCCGGGGTGACACTGAAGCTTTCTTT.

This clonotype occurred many times. The chain joins TRBV18 to TRBJ2-7, with D uncertain. The CDR3 sequence is 13 residues long. Looked up from germline, CDR1 is KGHSH and CDR2 is LQKENI. V was shortened by 2 bases and J by 6 bases, with 11 bases between the two germline ends. The CDR3 loop is CASSPLESTEQYF. The CDR3 nucleotides read TGTGCCAGCTCACCATTAGAGTCTACCGAGCAGTACTTC.

This clonotype was detected ten times or more. The gene calls are TRBV2 and TRBJ1-6, with 7 bases that match TRBD1. CDR3 length: 14 amino acids. Germline loops: CDR1 SNHLY, CDR2 FYNNEI. J gave up 7 bases and V 6 bases, and 6 bases lay outside the gene matches. The CDR3 spells CASSERDRNSPLHF. As DNA, the CDR3 is TGTGCCAGCAGCGAACGGGACAGAAATTCACCCCTCCACTTT.

This clonotype was picked up many times. This chain joins TRBV11-2 and TRBJ1-6, with D hard to call. Trimming removed 1 base at V and 9 bases at J, with 13 bases between. CDR3 size: 15 residues. Per germline, CDR1 SGHAT and CDR2 FQNNGV. CDR3 coding DNA: TGTGCCAGCAGCTTAGTCCCCTTATCGGCTTCACCCCTCCACTTT. As protein: CASSLVPLSASPLHF.

This clonotype was counted many times. This chain joins TRBV29-1 and TRBJ1-5; D call uncertain. Germline V gives CDR1 SQVTM, CDR2 ANQGSEA. This CDR3 comprises 12 residues. V was trimmed by 6 bases and J by 4 bases, leaving 10 bases between them. CDR3 sequence reads: CSVLSGNQPQHF. The CDR3 DNA reads as TGCAGCGTGCTATCGGGGAATCAGCCCCAGCATTTT. The full variable domain, in which reference TRBV29-1 and TRBJ1-5 provide the parts outside the CDR3, is SAVISQKPSRDICQRGTSLTIQCQVDSQVTMMFWYRQQPGQSLTLIATANQGSEATYESGFVIDKFPISRPNLTFSTLTVSNMSPEDSSIYLCSVLSGNQPQHFGDGTRLSIL.

This clonotype was seen ten or more times. This sequence joins TRBV19 and TRBJ1-5, with D possibly TRBD1 on 6 matching bases. Germline assignment: CDR1 LNHDA and CDR2 SQIVND (reference sequence). This CDR3 comprises 13 residues. V was clipped by 7 bases and J by 3 bases, with 10 bases between them. The CDR3 sequence: CASTRTDNQPQHF. CDR3 sequence (DNA): TGTGCCAGTACTAGGACAGACAATCAGCCCCAGCATTTT.

CDR3: CASSARSGQETQYF. Here the CDR3 DNA reads TGTGCCAGCAGCGCCCGGTCCGGACAAGAGACCCAGTACTTC. This rearrangement joins TRBV7-9 to TRBJ2-5; no reliable D call. Germline lookup yields CDR1 SEHNR and CDR2 FQNEAQ (reference sequence). The CDR3 is 14 amino acids. V shed 5 bases and J shed 2 bases, with 12 bases lying between them.

This clonotype showed up many times. V and J are TRBV5-1 and TRBJ1-1; D ambiguous. CDR3 size: 14 residues. Between the trimmed V and J ends, which lost 1 base and 3 bases, there was a span of 10 bases. Germline CDR1 reads SGHRS; CDR2 reads YFSETQ. The CDR3 sequence is CASSLIIPDTEAFF. In DNA form, the CDR3 reads TGCGCCAGCAGCTTGATTATCCCGGACACTGAAGCTTTCTTT.

This clonotype has ten or more counts. The rearrangement links TRBV6-5 to TRBJ1-5, with D unclear. The CDR3 consists of 14 residues. Trimming removed 2 bases from V and 0 bases from J, with 5 bases in between. Germline values: CDR1 MNHEY, CDR2 SVGAGI. The CDR3 spells CASSYVRSNQPQHF. CDR3 DNA sequence: TGTGCCAGCAGTTACGTACGTAGCAATCAGCCCCAGCATTTT.

This clonotype was seen ten or more times. This chain uses TRBV6-2 or TRBV6-3 with TRBJ1-1; D is perhaps TRBD1 (6 bases). Germline V CDR1 and CDR2: MNHEY, SVGEGT. Trimming shortened V by 5 bases and J by 6 bases, and 13 bases separated the two germline ends. The CDR3 covers 13 residues. CDR3 residues: CASSIEGVAEAFF. In DNA form, the CDR3 reads TGTGCCAGCAGTATCGAGGGGGTGGCTGAAGCTTTCTTT.